This T cell receptor beta chain was documented in a study of patients and donors after allogeneic stem cell transplantation. TCRdb redid the calling of the RT-PCR reads with MiXCR, one entry per CDR3 protein. The sample holds about 960,000 distinct CDR3 sequences; roughly 18% are singletons and the top ten take roughly 6.4%. With 3 bases clipped from V and 3 bases from J, the junction kept 6 bases outside the gene matches. The CDR3 is 14 residues long. CDR1 is SQVTM, CDR2 ANQGSEA, per germline. This clonotype has only a few counts. This TCR came from a human donor who was either an allogeneic HSCT recipient or a stem cell or donor lymphocyte infusion donor (not recorded which). It is not recorded whose cells these are; they may come from a transplant donor. The V and J genes are TRBV29-1 and TRBJ1-1, with 8 positions matching TRBD1. The sequencing sample was made of blood, either unsorted or a sorted T cell fraction (not recorded which). CDR3 coding DNA: TGCAGCGTTGACAGGGGGCCTTTCGACACTGAAGCTTTCTTT. Protein product: CSVDRGPFDTEAFF.